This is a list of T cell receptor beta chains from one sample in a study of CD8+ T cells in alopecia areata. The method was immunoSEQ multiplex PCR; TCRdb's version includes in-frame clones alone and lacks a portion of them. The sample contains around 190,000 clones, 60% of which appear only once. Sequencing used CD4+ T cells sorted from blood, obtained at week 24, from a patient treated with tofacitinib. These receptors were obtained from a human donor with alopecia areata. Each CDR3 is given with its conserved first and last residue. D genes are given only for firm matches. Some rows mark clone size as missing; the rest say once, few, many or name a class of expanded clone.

CDR3 protein: CASSDYASGGSDTQYF
CDR3 DNA: TGTGCCAGCAGCGATTACGCTAGCGGGGGCTCAGATACGCAGTATTTT
clone size: .
J gene: TRBJ2-3
D gene: TRBD2
V gene: TRBV2

CDR3 protein: CASSPQTGPNYGYTF
CDR3 DNA: TGTGCCAGCAGCCCCCAGACAGGTCCTAACTATGGCTACACCTTC
clone size: .
J gene: TRBJ1-2
D gene: .
V gene: TRBV7-2

CDR3 protein: CASRPGGGPNYEQYF
CDR3 DNA: TGTGCCAGCAGGCCCGGGGGGGGTCCCAACTACGAGCAGTACTTC
clone size: few
J gene: TRBJ2-7
D gene: TRBD2
V gene: TRBV27

CDR3 protein: CASSLGQGGEKLFF
CDR3 DNA: TGTGCCAGCAGCTTAGGTCAGGGAGGTGAAAAACTGTTTTTT
clone size: .
J gene: TRBJ1-4
D gene: .
V gene: TRBV7-2

CDR3 protein: CASSRVRGTNEQFF
CDR3 DNA: TGTGCCAGCAGCCGGGTGCGGGGGACTAATGAGCAGTTCTTC
clone size: once
J gene: TRBJ2-1
D gene: TRBD2
V gene: TRBV7-2

CDR3 protein: CASSAGGLAKNIQYF
CDR3 DNA: TGCGCCAGTTCGGCGGGGGGTCTAGCCAAAAACATTCAGTACTTC
clone size: .
J gene: TRBJ2-4
D gene: TRBD2
V gene: TRBV5-1

CDR3 protein: CSVGLVVGTDTQYF
CDR3 DNA: TGCAGCGTGGGACTAGTCGTAGGCACAGATACGCAGTATTTT
clone size: few
J gene: TRBJ2-3
D gene: TRBD2
V gene: TRBV29-1

CDR3 protein: CAWRAGVTDTQYF
CDR3 DNA: TGTGCCTGGAGGGCAGGGGTCACAGATACGCAGTATTTT
clone size: few
J gene: TRBJ2-3
D gene: .
V gene: TRBV30

CDR3 protein: CAWSVLVGPTGELFF
CDR3 DNA: TGTGCCTGGAGTGTACTAGTGGGGCCCACCGGGGAGCTGTTTTTT
clone size: .
J gene: TRBJ2-2
D gene: .
V gene: TRBV30

CDR3 protein: CASSESFNQPQHF
CDR3 DNA: TGTGCCAGCAGTGAATCTTTCAATCAGCCCCAGCATTTT
clone size: .
J gene: TRBJ1-5
D gene: .
V gene: TRBV6-1

CDR3 protein: CASSLTPGQTFMEQYF
CDR3 DNA: TGTGCCAGCAGTTTAACCCCGGGACAGACCTTTATGGAGCAGTACTTC
clone size: few
J gene: TRBJ2-7
D gene: TRBD1
V gene: TRBV27

CDR3 protein: CSVGGNEKLFF
CDR3 DNA: TGCAGTGTAGGGGGGAATGAAAAACTGTTTTTT
clone size: .
J gene: TRBJ1-4
D gene: .
V gene: TRBV20-1

CDR3 protein: CAWSPRWDEQFF
CDR3 DNA: TGTGCCTGGAGTCCTCGTTGGGACGAGCAGTTCTTC
clone size: .
J gene: TRBJ2-1
D gene: .
V gene: TRBV30

CDR3 protein: CAWRRTGGSYEQYF
CDR3 DNA: TGTGCCTGGAGGCGGACAGGGGGCTCCTACGAGCAGTACTTC
clone size: .
J gene: TRBJ2-7
D gene: TRBD1
V gene: TRBV30

CDR3 protein: CASRAGTEDGYTF
CDR3 DNA: TGCGCCAGCAGAGCTGGGACAGAAGATGGCTACACCTTC
clone size: few
J gene: TRBJ1-2
D gene: TRBD1
V gene: TRBV5-1

CDR3 protein: CASSVPSGGLTGELFF
CDR3 DNA: TGTGCCAGCAGTGTACCTAGCGGGGGGCTCACCGGGGAGCTGTTTTTT
clone size: .
J gene: TRBJ2-2
D gene: TRBD2
V gene: TRBV2

CDR3 protein: CAWTDAYEQYF
CDR3 DNA: TGTGCCTGGACCGACGCTTACGAGCAGTACTTC
clone size: .
J gene: TRBJ2-7
D gene: .
V gene: TRBV30

CDR3 protein: CASSLEHGGANVLTF
CDR3 DNA: TGTGCCAGCAGCCTGGAGCACGGTGGGGCCAACGTCCTGACTTTC
clone size: .
J gene: TRBJ2-6
D gene: .
V gene: TRBV9

CDR3 protein: CASSFGQYQETQYF
CDR3 DNA: TGTGCCAGCAGCTTCGGGCAGTACCAAGAGACCCAGTACTTC
clone size: .
J gene: TRBJ2-5
D gene: .
V gene: TRBV7-2

CDR3 protein: CASSLTGGPETQYF
CDR3 DNA: TGTGCCAGCAGCTTGACGGGGGGGCCTGAGACCCAGTACTTC
clone size: few
J gene: TRBJ2-5
D gene: TRBD2
V gene: TRBV7-2

CDR3 protein: CAISEGTPIGQYF
CDR3 DNA: TGTGCCATCAGTGAAGGGACCCCCATCGGACAGTACTTC
clone size: few
J gene: TRBJ2-7
D gene: .
V gene: TRBV10-3

CDR3 protein: CASSRDRGSDQPQHF
CDR3 DNA: TGTGCCAGCAGTCGGGACAGGGGGTCGGATCAGCCCCAGCATTTT
clone size: .
J gene: TRBJ1-5
D gene: TRBD1
V gene: TRBV6-5

CDR3 protein: CASSWTGTGANEQFF
CDR3 DNA: TGTGCCAGCAGCTGGACCGGGACAGGAGCCAATGAGCAGTTCTTC
clone size: once
J gene: TRBJ2-1
D gene: TRBD1
V gene: TRBV5-6

CDR3 protein: CSVGIDEQFF
CDR3 DNA: TGCAGCGTTGGAATCGATGAGCAGTTCTTC
clone size: .
J gene: TRBJ2-1
D gene: .
V gene: TRBV29-1

CDR3 protein: CASRSTAAFTDTQYF
CDR3 DNA: TGCGCCAGCAGATCGACCGCGGCCTTCACAGATACGCAGTATTTT
clone size: .
J gene: TRBJ2-3
D gene: .
V gene: TRBV5-1

CDR3 protein: CATSSTSGGPFQETQYF
CDR3 DNA: TGTGCCACCAGCAGTACTAGCGGGGGGCCGTTTCAAGAGACCCAGTACTTC
clone size: .
J gene: TRBJ2-5
D gene: TRBD2
V gene: TRBV15

CDR3 protein: CASRQQGGTGELFF
CDR3 DNA: TGTGCCAGCAGACAACAGGGGGGCACCGGGGAGCTGTTTTTT
clone size: few
J gene: TRBJ2-2
D gene: TRBD1
V gene: TRBV27

CDR3 protein: CASSKATGGRLLGYTF
CDR3 DNA: TGTGCCAGCAGTAAAGCGACAGGGGGCCGCCTGCTCGGCTACACCTTC
clone size: once
J gene: TRBJ1-2
D gene: TRBD1
V gene: TRBV6-1

CDR3 protein: CASSQMGGYQETQYF
CDR3 DNA: TGTGCCAGCAGCCAAATGGGGGGTTATCAAGAGACCCAGTACTTC
clone size: many
J gene: TRBJ2-5
D gene: .
V gene: TRBV7-2

CDR3 protein: CASSYRGTAGTYEQYF
CDR3 DNA: TGTGCCAGCAGTTACCGCGGGACCGCGGGAACCTACGAGCAGTACTTC
clone size: .
J gene: TRBJ2-7
D gene: .
V gene: TRBV6-5

CDR3 protein: CASSLPQDRTGTQYF
CDR3 DNA: TGTGCCAGCAGCTTACCCCAAGATAGGACTGGGACGCAGTATTTT
clone size: .
J gene: TRBJ2-3
D gene: .
V gene: TRBV7-2

CDR3 protein: CATSREDLYGANVLTF
CDR3 DNA: TGTGCCACCAGCAGAGAGGACCTATATGGGGCCAACGTCCTGACTTTC
clone size: few
J gene: TRBJ2-6
D gene: .
V gene: TRBV15

CDR3 protein: CASSTPGDRGTQNYGYTF
CDR3 DNA: TGTGCCAGCAGCACTCCGGGGGACAGGGGGACCCAAAACTATGGCTACACCTTC
clone size: .
J gene: TRBJ1-2
D gene: TRBD1
V gene: TRBV7-9

CDR3 protein: CSVYGTDAMNTEAFF
CDR3 DNA: TGCAGCGTTTACGGGACAGACGCAATGAACACTGAAGCTTTCTTT
clone size: few
J gene: TRBJ1-1
D gene: TRBD1
V gene: TRBV29-1

CDR3 protein: CASSQGQASGYTF
CDR3 DNA: TGTGCCAGCAGCCAAGGACAGGCCAGTGGCTACACCTTC
clone size: .
J gene: TRBJ1-2
D gene: TRBD1
V gene: TRBV7-2

CDR3 protein: CAISDGYEQYF
CDR3 DNA: TGTGCCATCAGTGATGGATACGAGCAGTACTTC
clone size: .
J gene: TRBJ2-7
D gene: .
V gene: TRBV10-3

CDR3 protein: CAISGAGTGLSGANVLTF
CDR3 DNA: TGTGCCATCAGTGGGGCCGGGACAGGGCTATCTGGGGCCAACGTCCTGACTTTC
clone size: .
J gene: TRBJ2-6
D gene: TRBD1
V gene: TRBV10-3

CDR3 protein: CSSSQDGRKNIQYF
CDR3 DNA: TGCTCCAGCAGCCAAGACGGGCGAAAAAACATTCAGTACTTC
clone size: .
J gene: TRBJ2-4
D gene: .
V gene: TRBV7-2

CDR3 protein: CASSPSWSTDTQYF
CDR3 DNA: TGTGCCAGCAGCCCGAGTTGGAGCACAGATACGCAGTATTTT
clone size: few
J gene: TRBJ2-3
D gene: .
V gene: TRBV9

CDR3 protein: CSVPAPWTAMNTEAFF
CDR3 DNA: TGCAGCGTCCCGGCCCCCTGGACAGCCATGAACACTGAAGCTTTCTTT
clone size: few
J gene: TRBJ1-1
D gene: .
V gene: TRBV29-1

CDR3 protein: CASSLTLIAGEDTGELFF
CDR3 DNA: TGTGCCAGCAGCTTGACCCTGATAGCGGGGGAAGACACCGGGGAGCTGTTTTTT
clone size: .
J gene: TRBJ2-2
D gene: TRBD2
V gene: TRBV7-3

CDR3 protein: CASSFSAGAYEQYF
CDR3 DNA: TGTGCCAGCAGCTTCTCCGCAGGGGCCTACGAGCAGTACTTC
clone size: .
J gene: TRBJ2-7
D gene: .
V gene: TRBV7-9

CDR3 protein: CAWSVRPGGGNTEAFF
CDR3 DNA: TGTGCCTGGAGTGTACGGCCTGGAGGGGGAAACACTGAAGCTTTCTTT
clone size: .
J gene: TRBJ1-1
D gene: .
V gene: TRBV30

CDR3 protein: CASSSGTLHNEQFF
CDR3 DNA: TGTGCCAGCAGCTCCGGGACACTACACAATGAGCAGTTCTTC
clone size: once
J gene: TRBJ2-1
D gene: .
V gene: TRBV7-2

CDR3 protein: CASSLLGDYEQYF
CDR3 DNA: TGTGCCAGCAGTTTATTGGGGGACTACGAGCAGTACTTC
clone size: .
J gene: TRBJ2-7
D gene: .
V gene: TRBV27

CDR3 protein: CSVEDLSSGPYNEQFF
CDR3 DNA: TGCAGCGTTGAAGATCTGTCTAGCGGACCCTACAATGAGCAGTTCTTC
clone size: .
J gene: TRBJ2-1
D gene: TRBD2
V gene: TRBV29-1

CDR3 protein: CASSSMTASIEYTF
CDR3 DNA: TGTGCCAGCAGTTCGATGACAGCCTCCATAGAGTACACCTTC
clone size: .
J gene: TRBJ1-2
D gene: .
V gene: TRBV28

CDR3 protein: CASSPEWAEAFF
CDR3 DNA: TGTGCCAGCAGCCCAGAGTGGGCTGAAGCTTTCTTT
clone size: .
J gene: TRBJ1-1
D gene: .
V gene: TRBV7-9

CDR3 protein: CASSPLGTGAYPEAFF
CDR3 DNA: TGTGCCAGCTCACCCCTAGGGACAGGGGCTTATCCTGAAGCTTTCTTT
clone size: .
J gene: TRBJ1-1
D gene: TRBD1
V gene: TRBV18

CDR3 protein: CATSRPGPENTQYF
CDR3 DNA: TGTGCCACCAGCAGACCCGGGCCTGAAAATACGCAGTATTTT
clone size: .
J gene: TRBJ2-3
D gene: .
V gene: TRBV15

CDR3 protein: CASSIDHQPQHF
CDR3 DNA: TGTGCCAGTAGTATCGATCATCAGCCCCAGCATTTT
clone size: .
J gene: TRBJ1-5
D gene: .
V gene: TRBV19

CDR3 protein: CSVEARGRDTQYF
CDR3 DNA: TGCAGCGTTGAAGCAAGAGGGCGGGATACGCAGTATTTT
clone size: few
J gene: TRBJ2-3
D gene: .
V gene: TRBV29-1

CDR3 protein: CATSRDSNPNYGYTF
CDR3 DNA: TGTGCCACCAGCAGAGATTCAAACCCTAACTATGGCTACACCTTC
clone size: once
J gene: TRBJ1-2
D gene: .
V gene: TRBV15

CDR3 protein: CSVQGDRGMEEQYF
CDR3 DNA: TGCAGCGTACAGGGGGACAGGGGAATGGAGGAGCAGTACTTC
clone size: few
J gene: TRBJ2-7
D gene: TRBD1
V gene: TRBV29-1

CDR3 protein: CASSYGGRNEKLFF
CDR3 DNA: TGTGCCAGCAGTTACGGGGGCCGTAATGAAAAACTGTTTTTT
clone size: .
J gene: TRBJ1-4
D gene: .
V gene: TRBV6-5